This TCR beta chain originates from a study of T cells in tuberculosis. The overall study: T cells were selected with CD1B tetramers loaded with glucose monomycolate.

In germline, CDR1 is GTSNPN, CDR2 SVGIG (reference sequence). The ends were cut back, 2 bases at V and 8 bases at J, with 18 bases in the middle. The CDR3 runs to 14 residues. Chain pairing is unknown; alpha and beta were sequenced separately. Sequenced by immunoSEQ multiplex PCR; TCRdb stores in-frame clones only, minus some. The data contain tens of thousands of clones, roughly 93% of them seen just once; the ten biggest clones take up 1.9%. Sorting used thawed, overnight-rested PBMC stained with anti-CD3, a viability dye and GMM-loaded CD1B tetramer. The CD1B tetramers carried C32 glucose monomycolate purified from Rhodococcus equi. Tetramer-sorted PBMC had been CD14 monocyte-depleted before freezing. Tetramer-negative cells, about 97,000 per donor, were also sorted.

The clonotype comes from an adult woman with latent tuberculosis. The chain combines TRBV30 with TRBJ1-2; D gene uncertain. The specimen was CD1b-GMM tetramer-negative cells sorted from PBMCs. The CDR3 is CAWSTPGGFWGYTF. The CDR3 DNA sequence: TGTGCCTGGAGTACCCCCGGCGGATTCTGGGGCTACACCTTC.